The rows below give T cell receptor beta chains drawn from one sample of a study of blood T cells in healthy people across ages. TCRdb used MiXCR to reprocess the 5' RACE reads, holding one entry per CDR3 protein. The table records 700,000 or so distinct CDR3 sequences, over 40% of them present only once. The material sequenced was blood. These receptors originate from an elderly man in good health. Each CDR3 is given without its conserved first and last residue. Fields, in order: V gene, clone size, CDR3 protein. For some rows the clone size is stated as once, few or many, or as a class when expanded; others skip it.

TRBV5-1 | NA | ASRPEGETQY
TRBV5-1 | NA | ASSAGGRQRLSSYNEQF
TRBV11-1 | many | ASSLGGLAKNIQY
TRBV5-1 | few | ASSLLIAKNIQY
TRBV20-1 | NA | SARSPRGRETQY
TRBV11-2 | NA | ASSLSGGPPYEQY
TRBV7-2 | NA | ASSSGPGLAETQY
TRBV7-2 | once | ASSPRSTSYTDTQY
TRBV24-1 | NA | ANTINDREADNT
TRBV7-8 | NA | ASSLAARTSNQPQH
TRBV4-2 | NA | ASSQREQDYGYT
TRBV6-5 | many | ASSGQIGRDYGYT
TRBV4-1 | NA | ASSQVGRASYEQY
TRBV12-3/TRBV12-4 | NA | ASTPLAGGTYEQY
TRBV12-3/TRBV12-4 | NA | ASTDDRGGYT
TRBV7-2 | NA | ASSLDQRGTSETQY
TRBV6-2/TRBV6-3 | few | ASSYSGRRNTEAF
TRBV10-3 | NA | AISGGTVQSGRVYNEQF
TRBV6-2/TRBV6-3 | NA | ASSYSAGVNSPLH
TRBV20-1 | many | SARAGVDTQY
TRBV6-1 | NA | ASSEATTVIYGYT
TRBV6-1 | NA | ASSEQTNEQY
TRBV27 | NA | ASSPSWGRVPQH
TRBV20-1 | NA | SATGVAEPGNQETQY
TRBV28 | NA | ASSPPSRTGWKNIQY
TRBV20-1 | few | SARGGTGRVSTQY
TRBV4-3 | NA | ASSLQAGTDTQY
TRBV5-1 | many | ASSLDSSGSTDTQY
TRBV9 | once | ASSGQYEQF
TRBV7-9 | NA | ASSYSPLSGSSYNEQF
TRBV5-1 | many | ASSLALAGDSTYEQY
TRBV7-9 | many | ASSFPGTATYEQY
TRBV6-5 | NA | ASSLDGLRTEAF
TRBV15 | NA | ATSRDPGIGGEQF
TRBV19 | once | ASTRDRVPGELF
TRBV6-2/TRBV6-3 | NA | ASSPSIRGGRETQY
TRBV6-5 | few | ASSTDRGVGGYT
TRBV29-1 | NA | SVAPGVTNEKLF
TRBV7-2 | NA | ASSGSGTSSNNEQF
TRBV28 | few | ASIGAVGLSSYNSPLH
TRBV4-3 | few | ASSRNSGGTYEQY
TRBV7-6 | NA | ASSLGSTDSGNTIY
TRBV7-2 | NA | ASSRQNNHGYT
TRBV6-5 | NA | ASSYGATSNEQF
TRBV9 | NA | ASSTGTDLSNEKLF
TRBV29-1 | NA | SVQGGSTEAF
TRBV4-2 | NA | ASSQDRTNSYEQY
TRBV19 | few | ASSIGPGLQETQY
TRBV7-3 | few | ASSSNRRYQETQY
TRBV7-9 | NA | ASSLASGHTDTQY
TRBV7-9 | NA | TSSSKGDETQF
TRBV7-9 | NA | ASSCGGLGGEQF
TRBV5-1 | NA | ASSVDSVSNQPQH